Below, 5 T cell receptor beta chains from the same sample are listed, as sequenced in a study of shared clonotypes between healthy human individuals. Using immunoSEQ multiplex PCR, the repertoire was profiled, and TCRdb retains in-frame clones only, with some absent. The sample has 2,500,000 or so clones; approximately 93% are singletons. Sequencing used naive CD4+ T cells from PBMCs. As for subset: CD45RA+ positively selected. These receptors were collected from a man between 18 and 35 years old in good health. Some clones in this sample may be carry-over from other donors' samples.

This rearrangement joins TRBV30 to TRBJ2-1; 8 nucleotides line up with TRBD2. Germline V gives CDR1 GTSNPN, CDR2 SVGIG (reference sequence). This CDR3 contains 11 residues. The ends lost 7 bases at V and 10 bases at J; junction bases unmatched: 6. Here the CDR3 DNA reads TGTGCCTCGACCACTAGCGGCGAGCAGTTCTTC. It codes for CASTTSGEQFF.

This chain links TRBV5-1 with TRBJ2-2, with D maybe TRBD1 (6 bases). The CDR3 covers 16 residues. Germline CDR1 SGHRS, CDR2 YFSETQ. The V end lost 4 bases, the J end lost 0 bases, and 13 bases lay between the germline ends. The CDR3 is CASSVDRNSNTGELFF. The CDR3 coding sequence is TGCGCCAGCAGCGTGGACAGAAATTCGAACACCGGGGAGCTGTTTTTT.

This clone was seen only once. This chain links TRBV28 with TRBJ2-7; D tentatively fits TRBD1 or TRBD2 (5 bases each). Germline V CDR1 and CDR2: MDHEN, SYDVKM. CDR3 length: 13 amino acids. Trimming pared 5 bases from V and 1 base from J, leaving 9 bases between. CDR3 DNA sequence: TGTGCCAGCAGTACATGGGGGTCCTACGAGCAGTACTTC. Its protein product is CASSTWGSYEQYF.

The chain links TRBV25-1 to TRBJ1-6; D may be TRBD1 (6 bases). The CDR3 totals 15 residues. V was trimmed by 1 base and J by 4 bases, leaving 8 bases between them. Germline CDR1 and CDR2: MGHDK and SYGVNS. The CDR3 sequence: CASSESQGYNSPLHF. The CDR3, as DNA: TGTGCCAGCAGTGAATCCCAGGGGTATAATTCACCCCTCCACTTT.

This sequence joins TRBV5-1 and TRBJ2-5; D is unclear. Germline V gene lookup returns CDR1 SGHRS and CDR2 YFSETQ. The CDR3 has 15 residues. V was clipped by 4 bases and J by 2 bases, with 15 bases between them. The CDR3 nucleotides are TGCGCCAGCAGCCCGTCCTGGGCGACTCAAGAGACCCAGTACTTC. Translating it yields CASSPSWATQETQYF.